The 21 T cell receptor beta chains below come from one sample, sequenced in a study of T cell responses to AZD1222 COVID-19 vaccine. Measured with immunoSEQ multiplex PCR; TCRdb has only the in-frame clones, and not every one. Of 90,000 to 150,000 clones in the sample, 85% to 90% were seen once. The specimen was peripheral blood, collected 28 days after the second AZD1222 dose. The receptors stem from an adult who received the AZD1222 COVID-19 vaccine.

The rearrangement joins TRBV12-3 or TRBV12-4 to TRBJ1-1; no reliable D call. The CDR3 extends over 13 amino acids. V gave up 3 bases and J gave up 0 bases, with 5 bases separating them. CDR3 bases: TGTGCCAGCAGTTTTGGGATGAACACTGAAGCTTTCTTT. Amino acids: CASSFGMNTEAFF.

This clone is a singleton in its sample. The J gene is TRBJ2-7, the V gene TRBV5-1, with 9 bases that match TRBD1. J lost 5 bases, V lost 3 bases, and 6 bases had no gene match. The CDR3 has 14 amino acids. The germline V gene encodes CDR1 SGHRS and CDR2 YFSETQ. CDR3 coding DNA: TGCGCCAGCAGCTCGGGGGACAGGGCGGACGAGCAGTACTTC. Protein: CASSSGDRADEQYF.

This clone came up once. V gene TRBV6-1 combines with J gene TRBJ2-7, with TRBD1 matching 8 bases. This CDR3 spans 15 amino acids. In germline, CDR1 is MNHNS, CDR2 SASEGT. Trimming at V came to 1 base and at J to 4 bases, leaving 6 bases not matched to a gene. In DNA, the CDR3 is TGTGCCAGCAGTGAAGGGGACAGGAGGATTTACGAGCAGTACTTC. Encoded protein: CASSEGDRRIYEQYF.

The chain couples TRBV4-3 to TRBJ2-1; weak D call: TRBD2 (5 bases). Deletions cut 0 bases from V and 4 bases from J, with 10 bases between. Germline V gives CDR1 LGHNA, CDR2 YSLEER. This CDR3 comprises 15 residues. The CDR3 DNA reads TGCGCCAGCAGCCAAGATCCCGGGGTATACAATGAGCAGTTCTTC. As protein: CASSQDPGVYNEQFF.

The chain combines TRBV24-1 with TRBJ1-1, with TRBD1 identical over 7 bases. V trimming: 4 bases; J trimming: 5 bases; junction bases outside the gene matches: 9. The germline V gene encodes CDR1 KGHDR and CDR2 SFDVKD. The CDR3 is 15 amino acids. The CDR3 nucleotides are TGTGCCACCAGTGACTCGACAGGGAGGGATACTGAAGCTTTCTTT. Amino acids: CATSDSTGRDTEAFF.

The genes are TRBV10-3 and TRBJ1-2; D unresolved. Trimming removed 6 bases from V and 7 bases from J, with 18 bases in between. The germline V gene encodes CDR1 ENHRY and CDR2 SYGVKD. This CDR3 has 14 amino acids. CDR3 DNA: TGTGCCATCAGGGTAGGGCTTGGGAAAGCTGGCTACACCTTC. It yields the protein CAIRVGLGKAGYTF.

The CDR3 nucleotides are TGTGCCAGCAGCCAAGTTCAGGGGGCTGGAAACACCATATATTTT. Protein: CASSQVQGAGNTIYF. V gene TRBV3-1 (or the pseudogene TRBV3-2) combines with J gene TRBJ1-3; 7 bases are a match to TRBD1. This CDR3 contains 15 residues. J gave up 2 bases and V 1 base, and 2 bases lay outside the gene matches. Germline lookup yields CDR1 LGHDT and CDR2 YNNKEL (reference sequence).

This chain links TRBV24-1 with TRBJ2-5; 9 bases are shared with TRBD1. Germline CDR1 and CDR2: KGHDR and SFDVKD. There are 16 residues in the CDR3. The V gene end was trimmed by 0 bases and the J gene end by 3 bases; junction bases not matched to a gene: 4. The CDR3 here is CATSDLQRTGEETQYF. The CDR3 DNA follows: TGTGCCACCAGTGATTTGCAGAGGACAGGGGAAGAGACCCAGTACTTC.

The chain carries TRBV7-8 and TRBJ1-3, with D uncertain. Germline V gene data show CDR1 as SGHVS and CDR2 as FQNEAQ. Trimming stripped 6 bases from V and 1 base from J, with 10 bases between. The CDR3 extends over 14 amino acids. CDR3 nucleotides: TGTGCCAGCAGTTCCGGGGTATCTGGAAACACCATATATTTT. It yields the protein CASSSGVSGNTIYF. Supplemented by reference TRBV7-8 and TRBJ1-3, the full variable domain reads GAGVSQSPRYKVAKRGQDVALRCDPISGHVSLFWYQQALGQGPEFLTYFQNEAQLDKSGLPSDRFFAERPEGSVSTLKIQRTQQEDSAVYLCASSSGVSGNTIYFGEGSWLTVV.

The chain is built from TRBV5-4 and TRBJ2-5; D gene unclear. Germline loops: CDR1 SGHNT, CDR2 YYREEE (reference sequence). This CDR3 region has 15 residues. V lost 0 bases and J 4 bases, leaving 13 bases between the germline ends. CDR3 protein: CASSLDVATRETQYF. CDR3 in DNA: TGTGCCAGCAGCTTGGATGTGGCTACCCGAGAGACCCAGTACTTC.

This sequence joins TRBV19 and TRBJ2-2; unclear D gene. V was cut by 3 bases and J by 6 bases, with 11 bases left in between. The CDR3 sequence is 14 residues long. Germline CDR1 is LNHDA and CDR2 is SQIVND (reference sequence). The CDR3 region has the DNA TGTGCCAGTAGTATGAAGGGATATGCCGGGGAGCTGTTTTTT. Translation gives CASSMKGYAGELFF.

The DNA of the CDR3 is TGTGCCAGCAGCTTGGCGGGGGGAGGGAGCTATGGCTACACCTTC. This translates into CASSLAGGGSYGYTF. The chain recombines TRBV5-4 with TRBJ1-2; weak D call: TRBD1 (5 bases). This CDR3 spans 15 amino acids. Trimming pared 0 bases from V and 4 bases from J, leaving 13 bases between. The germline V gene has CDR1 SGHNT and CDR2 YYREEE (reference sequence).

The rearrangement joins TRBV5-1 to TRBJ1-1; D not certain. This CDR3 spans 14 amino acids. Germline-derived CDR1 and CDR2 are SGHRS and YFSETQ. The V and J ends lost 0 bases and 2 bases respectively, with 8 bases between them. CDR3: CASSLAGFNTEAFF. CDR3 DNA sequence: TGCGCCAGCAGCTTGGCAGGATTCAACACTGAAGCTTTCTTT.

This chain joins TRBV5-4 and TRBJ2-6, with D tentatively TRBD1 (6 bases). Germline V gives CDR1 SGHNT, CDR2 YYREEE (reference sequence). There are 15 residues in the CDR3. Trimming took 2 bases from V and 4 from J, leaving 10 bases between them. The CDR3 region has the DNA TGTGCCAGCAGCTTAACAGGGCAAGGGGCCAACGTCCTGACTTTC. This codes for CASSLTGQGANVLTF.

This clone came up a few times. The J gene is TRBJ1-5, the V gene TRBV27; D uncertain. In germline, CDR1 is MNHEY, CDR2 SMNVEV (reference sequence). CDR3 length equals 14 residues. Trimming removed 6 bases from V and 0 bases from J, with 9 bases in between. CDR3 in amino acids: CASSGGLSNQPQHF. The DNA of the CDR3 is TGTGCCAGCAGCGGTGGGCTTAGCAATCAGCCCCAGCATTTT.

The chain couples TRBV29-1 to TRBJ2-7; 13 positions match TRBD2. CDR1 is SQVTM and CDR2 is ANQGSEA in the germline V gene. The CDR3 is 13 amino acids. With V trimmed by 6 bases and J by 6 bases, 5 bases remained unmatched. The CDR3 is CSVGLAGPGEQYF. In DNA form, the CDR3 reads TGCAGCGTGGGACTAGCGGGACCGGGCGAGCAGTACTTC.

This clone was seen a handful of times. CDR3 in amino acids: CASSIQGWTEAFF. As DNA, the CDR3 is TGTGCCAGCAGTATACAGGGCTGGACTGAAGCTTTCTTT. V usage is TRBV5-6 and J usage is TRBJ1-1, with TRBD1 as a possible D gene (6 bases). V was shortened by 5 bases and J by 5 bases, with 13 bases between the two germline ends. Per germline, CDR1 SGHDT and CDR2 YYEEEE. The length of the CDR3 is 13 residues.

V gene TRBV27 combines with J gene TRBJ1-6; D is undetermined. The CDR3 is 13 residues long. Trimming pared 8 bases from V and 8 bases from J, leaving 13 bases between. The germline V gene has CDR1 MNHEY and CDR2 SMNVEV (reference sequence). The CDR3 nucleotides read TGTGCCAGCTCGGAACCTAGGGATTCACCCCTCCACTTT. This translates into CASSEPRDSPLHF.

J is TRBJ1-2 and V is TRBV10-3; a possible D gene is TRBD1 (6 bases). The CDR3 totals 12 residues. Germline V gene sequence: CDR1 ENHRY, CDR2 SYGVKD. V was shortened by 6 bases and J by 7 bases, with 12 bases between the two germline ends. The CDR3 reads CAISGTGFGYTF. Written as DNA, the CDR3 is TGTGCCATCAGCGGAACAGGGTTTGGCTACACCTTC.

On this clone: This same CDR3 is encoded by further DNA sequences in the sample. The chain links TRBV19 to TRBJ1-5; the match to TRBD1 covers 8 bases. The CDR3 spans 14 residues. CDR1 LNHDA and CDR2 SQIVND come from the germline V gene (reference sequence). Trimming at V came to 6 bases and at J to 5 bases, leaving 6 bases not matched to a gene. CDR3 bases: TGTGCCAGTAGCCCGGGACAGGCGGATCAGCCCCAGCATTTT. This gives the protein CASSPGQADQPQHF.

In its sample, this clone was seen once. The chain combines TRBV18 with TRBJ2-7; TRBD1 aligns across 9 bases. Trimming took 4 bases from V and 2 from J; bases not matched to a gene: 6. CDR1 is KGHSH, CDR2 LQKENI, per germline. The CDR3 is made up of 15 amino acids. The CDR3, as DNA: TGTGCCAGCTCACTATCCGGGACAGGGCCCTACGAGCAGTACTTC. Its translation: CASSLSGTGPYEQYF.